This entry lists 11 T cell receptor beta chains sequenced from one sample in a study of CD8+ T cells in alopecia areata. Extracted RNA was reverse transcribed, and the resulting cDNA served as sequencing template. Assay: immunoSEQ multiplex PCR; the TCRdb copy retains only in-frame clones and omits some. The table shows some 200,000 clones, with roughly three fifths occurring only once. Sample: CD8+ T cells sorted from blood. These receptors all stem from a human donor in good health.

The chain combines TRBV29-1 with TRBJ1-2; maybe TRBD1 (6 bases). The V and J ends lost 3 bases and 3 bases respectively, with 8 bases between them. CDR3 size: 12 residues. Per germline, CDR1 SQVTM and CDR2 ANQGSEA. CDR3 in DNA: TGCAGCGTTGATAGGGGGGACTATGGCTACACCTTC. As protein: CSVDRGDYGYTF.

The chain combines TRBV4-1 with TRBJ1-5, with D perhaps TRBD1 (5 bases). Germline V gene sequence: CDR1 MGHRA, CDR2 YSYEKL. CDR3 length: 15 residues. Trimming took off 0 bases at V and 3 bases at J, with 9 bases between the two ends. The CDR3 sequence: CASSQEFGTNQPQHF. In DNA, the CDR3 is TGCGCCAGCAGCCAAGAGTTCGGGACCAATCAGCCCCAGCATTTT.

V is TRBV6-5 and J is TRBJ1-2, with 7 bases lining up with TRBD1. From germline, CDR1 is MNHEY and CDR2 SVGAGI. With 6 bases clipped from V and 2 bases from J, the junction kept 9 bases outside the gene matches. This CDR3 region has 15 residues. This CDR3 reads CASRPPPGQNYGYTF. CDR3 DNA: TGTGCCAGCAGGCCACCTCCGGGACAGAACTATGGCTACACCTTC.

This chain uses TRBV6-1 with TRBJ2-5; 7 nucleotides line up with TRBD2. The CDR3 is 16 residues long. The V gene end was trimmed by 2 bases and the J gene end by 1 base; junction bases not matched to a gene: 7. CDR1 and CDR2 (germline): MNHNS, SASEGT. The CDR3 region is CASSEWTGGPQETQYF. As DNA, the CDR3 is TGTGCCAGCAGTGAATGGACGGGGGGACCCCAAGAGACCCAGTACTTC.

The CDR3 DNA reads TGTGCTAGTGGTTTGGTACTGGGACAGAACGTCAATGAGCAGTTCTTC. Translating it yields CASGLVLGQNVNEQFF. The chain has TRBV12-5 and TRBJ2-1; 7 nucleotides line up with TRBD1. This CDR3 is built from 16 residues. With 0 bases clipped from V and 6 bases from J, the junction kept 8 bases outside the gene matches. Per germline, CDR1 LGHNT and CDR2 FRNRAP.

This clone turned up a few times. V and J are TRBV7-8 and TRBJ2-7; 9 bases line up with TRBD1. The CDR3 spans 13 residues. CDR1 and CDR2 (germline): SGHVS, FQNEAQ. With 5 bases clipped from V and 5 bases from J, the junction kept 4 bases outside the gene matches. The CDR3 sequence: CASSGDRDNEQYF. CDR3 DNA sequence: TGTGCCAGCAGCGGGGACAGGGATAACGAGCAGTACTTC. Looking up the rest from reference TRBV7-8 and TRBJ2-7 gives the full variable domain: GAGVSQSPRYKVAKRGQDVALRCDPISGHVSLFWYQQALGQGPEFLTYFQNEAQLDKSGLPSDRFFAERPEGSVSTLKIQRTQQEDSAVYLCASSGDRDNEQYFGPGTRLTVT.

The J gene is TRBJ1-6, the V gene TRBV4-1, with D hard to call. The CDR3 covers 15 residues. V lost 4 bases and J lost 8, with 15 bases in between. Germline loops: CDR1 MGHRA, CDR2 YSYEKL. The CDR3 nucleotides read TGCGCCAGCAGCCTCCCGACAAGTCGGGATTCACCCCTCCACTTT. It translates to CASSLPTSRDSPLHF.

J is TRBJ2-7 and V is TRBV11-2; a possible D gene is TRBD2 (6 bases). V was clipped by 3 bases and J by 5 bases, with 17 bases between them. The CDR3 consists of 15 residues. CDR1 is SGHAT, CDR2 FQNNGV, per germline. The CDR3 region has the DNA TGTGCCAGCAGCTTCTCACCTGAACCGGGAGACGAGCAGTACTTC. Encoded protein: CASSFSPEPGDEQYF.

The chain employs TRBV6-5 and TRBJ1-2, with unresolved D. Germline V gene lookup returns CDR1 MNHEY and CDR2 SVGAGI. V gave up 0 bases and J gave up 4 bases, with 6 bases separating them. The CDR3 has 13 residues. The CDR3 DNA reads TGTGCCAGCAGTTACTCGACCGCCTATGGCTACACCTTC. Protein product: CASSYSTAYGYTF.

The chain couples TRBV9 to TRBJ2-1; TRBD1 might be the D (5 bases). V shed 0 bases and J shed 3 bases, with 7 bases lying between them. The CDR3 spans 14 residues. Germline CDR1 is SGDLS and CDR2 is YYNGEE. CDR3 residues: CASSVGRDYNEQFF. The CDR3 bases are TGTGCCAGCAGCGTAGGCAGGGACTACAATGAGCAGTTCTTC.

The chain links TRBV11-2 to TRBJ1-1; D remains ambiguous. Trimming stripped 3 bases from V and 3 bases from J, with 11 bases between. CDR1 SGHAT and CDR2 FQNNGV come from the germline V gene. This CDR3 contains 14 residues. The CDR3 reads CASSFVEIDTEAFF. The CDR3 DNA is TGTGCCAGCAGCTTCGTGGAGATAGACACTGAAGCTTTCTTT.